Listed below are T cell receptor beta chains from one sample, sequenced in a study of T cells in Graves' hyperthyroidism and ophthalmopathy. TCRdb redid the calling of the multiplex PCR reads with MiXCR, one entry per CDR3 protein. This sample has approximately 690,000 distinct CDR3 sequences, with around 21% found just once. Sequenced: blood. These receptors were collected from a man aged 30 to 39 with Graves' ophthalmopathy. Both conserved end residues are part of each CDR3. The order of the fields is V gene, CDR3 length, clone size, D gene, J gene, CDR3 protein, CDR3 DNA. The D gene is left open where the match is weak. The size of a clone is reported for some rows only, either as once, few or many, or as a class for expanded clones.

>TRBV25-1|13|few|TRBD1|TRBJ2-2
CASRDREPGELFF
TGTGCCAGCAGAGACAGGGAACCCGGGGAGCTGTTTTTT
>TRBV6-2/TRBV6-3|16|many|.|TRBJ1-6
CASSYRGSQRNSPLHF
TGTGCCAGCAGTTACCGTGGCTCCCAAAGGAATTCACCCCTCCACTTT
>TRBV29-1|12|few|TRBD1|TRBJ1-3
CSVAGGGNTIYF
TGCAGCGTTGCAGGGGGTGGAAACACCATATATTTT
>TRBV15|16|few|TRBD2|TRBJ2-5
CATSVLPGLAEETQYF
TGTGCCACCAGCGTCCTTCCGGGACTAGCGGAAGAGACCCAGTACTTC
>TRBV5-1|15|few|.|TRBJ2-2
CASSLGRSHTGELFF
TGCGCCAGCAGCCTGGGGAGGTCGCACACCGGGGAGCTGTTTTTT
>TRBV10-3|13|few|.|TRBJ2-5
CAIAAGQQETQYF
TGTGCCATCGCGGCGGGACAGCAAGAGACCCAGTACTTC
>TRBV9|15|.|.|TRBJ2-2
CASSASGINTGELFF
TGTGCCAGCAGCGCCTCAGGGATAAACACCGGGGAGCTGTTTTTT
>TRBV9|16|.|TRBD2|TRBJ2-7
CASSPALRGTTTEQYF
TGTGCCAGCAGCCCCGCCCTCCGGGGGACTACGACGGAGCAGTACTTC
>TRBV12-3/TRBV12-4|13|.|.|TRBJ1-2
CASSPDTFYGYTF
TGTGCCAGCAGTCCCGACACATTTTATGGCTACACCTTC
>TRBV10-3|14|few|TRBD1|TRBJ2-5
CAISDEDRAETQYF
TGTGCCATCAGTGATGAGGACAGGGCGGAGACCCAGTACTTC
>TRBV30|13|many|.|TRBJ1-2
CAWSVNGGYGYTF
TGTGCCTGGAGTGTAAATGGGGGCTATGGCTACACCTTC
>TRBV28|13|many|TRBD1|TRBJ1-2
CASSSGQNYGYTF
TGTGCCAGCAGCTCGGGACAGAACTATGGCTACACCTTC
>TRBV20-1|11|.|.|TRBJ2-7
CSARDPGQQYF
TGCAGTGCTAGAGATCCAGGCCAGCAGTACTTC
>TRBV12-5|16|few|TRBD2|TRBJ2-3
CASGLELAGGPDTQYF
TGTGCTAGTGGTTTGGAGCTAGCGGGAGGGCCTGATACGCAGTATTTT
>TRBV6-1|15|few|.|TRBJ1-5
CASRPEGGRNQPQHF
TGTGCCAGCAGACCAGAAGGGGGACGCAATCAGCCCCAGCATTTT
>TRBV14|12|.|.|TRBJ1-3
CASSQDQSTIYF
TGTGCCAGCAGCCAAGATCAGAGCACCATATATTTT
>TRBV20-1|16|few|TRBD1|TRBJ1-6
CSARDQDRGNNSPLHF
TGCAGTGCTAGAGATCAGGACAGGGGGAATAATTCACCCCTCCACTTT
>TRBV18|16|.|TRBD2|TRBJ2-3
CASSPPGLAAQGAQYF
TGTGCCAGCTCACCGCCGGGACTAGCGGCACAGGGTGCGCAGTATTTT
>TRBV20-1|11|.|.|TRBJ2-1
CSAAGAHEQFF
TGCAGTGCTGCAGGGGCCCATGAGCAGTTCTTC
>TRBV10-3|16|.|TRBD2|TRBJ2-1
CAISDRPGGPYNEQFF
TGTGCCATCAGTGACAGACCGGGAGGACCGTACAATGAGCAGTTCTTC
>TRBV20-1|14|few|TRBD1|TRBJ2-7
CSARSPGTAYEQYF
TGCAGTGCTAGAAGCCCGGGGACAGCCTACGAGCAGTACTTC
>TRBV12-3/TRBV12-4|16|few|.|TRBJ2-7
CASSYVQGVRSYEQYF
TGTGCCAGCAGTTACGTACAGGGTGTACGCTCCTACGAGCAGTACTTC
>TRBV29-1|13|.|TRBD2|TRBJ2-1
CSVKSGSVHEQFF
TGCAGCGTTAAGAGCGGGAGTGTGCATGAGCAGTTCTTC
>TRBV5-1|14|many|.|TRBJ2-4
CASSLDVAKNIQYF
TGCGCCAGCAGCTTGGACGTAGCCAAAAACATTCAGTACTTC
>TRBV7-6|13|.|.|TRBJ2-3
CASSGQQGDTQYF
TGTGCCAGCAGCGGCCAACAGGGAGATACGCAGTATTTT
>TRBV5-1|14|few|.|TRBJ2-7
CASSDPSGSYEQYF
TGCGCCAGCAGCGACCCGTCGGGCTCCTACGAGCAGTACTTC
>TRBV5-8|15|many|.|TRBJ2-3
CASSVMRGSEDTQYF
TGTGCCAGCAGCGTGATGAGGGGGAGCGAAGATACGCAGTATTTT
>TRBV28|11|many|.|TRBJ2-7
CASSEGYEQYF
TGTGCCAGCAGCGAAGGGTACGAGCAGTACTTC
>TRBV29-1|13|.|.|TRBJ2-7
CSVSAGADYEQYF
TGCAGCGTGTCAGCAGGGGCCGACTACGAGCAGTACTTC
>TRBV6-5|13|.|TRBD2|TRBJ2-1
CASSYGTSNEQFF
TGTGCCAGCAGTTACGGGACTAGTAATGAGCAGTTCTTC
>TRBV12-3/TRBV12-4|18|few|TRBD2|TRBJ2-2
CASRNRGTSGANTGELFF
TGTGCCAGCAGGAACAGGGGTACTAGCGGGGCGAACACCGGGGAGCTGTTTTTT
>TRBV5-1|15|many|TRBD1|TRBJ1-2
CASSLGTGEDYGYTF
TGCGCCAGCAGCTTGGGGACAGGGGAGGACTATGGCTACACCTTC
>TRBV28|14|.|.|TRBJ1-1
CASSYGTSNTEAFF
TGTGCCAGCAGTTACGGGACCTCGAACACTGAAGCTTTCTTT
>TRBV11-1|12|.|.|TRBJ2-7
CASSRDGSEQYF
TGTGCCAGCAGCCGCGATGGGAGCGAGCAGTACTTC
>TRBV7-8|17|.|.|TRBJ1-5
CASSPGRGVGSNQPQHF
TGTGCCAGCAGCCCGGGTAGGGGAGTAGGTAGCAATCAGCCCCAGCATTTT
>TRBV28|15|.|TRBD1|TRBJ1-2
CASTPRVGQGLGYTF
TGTGCCAGCACTCCTCGGGTGGGACAGGGGTTGGGCTACACCTTC
>TRBV10-3|14|few|.|TRBJ1-3
CAISEGRTGNTIYF
TGTGCCATCAGTGAGGGAAGGACTGGAAACACCATATATTTT
>TRBV11-2|15|many|TRBD2|TRBJ2-3
CASSVTSGRADTQYF
TGTGCCAGCAGCGTGACTAGCGGGAGGGCAGATACGCAGTATTTT
>TRBV6-5|14|.|.|TRBJ2-1
CASSYQGGLNEQFF
TGTGCCAGCAGTTACCAAGGGGGACTCAATGAGCAGTTCTTC
>TRBV5-1|15|.|TRBD1|TRBJ1-1
CASSLWTGGETETFF
TGCGCCAGCAGCCTTTGGACAGGTGGGGAGACTGAAACTTTCTTT
>TRBV24-1|15|.|TRBD2|TRBJ2-2
CATSGREENTGELFF
TGTGCCACCAGTGGGCGGGAGGAGAACACCGGGGAGCTGTTTTTT
>TRBV7-9|16|.|TRBD1|TRBJ2-1
CASSFPGTGSYNEQFF
TGTGCCAGCAGCTTCCCCGGGACAGGCTCCTACAATGAGCAGTTCTTC
>TRBV5-5|16|few|.|TRBJ2-1
CASSLEGGGTYNEQFF
TGTGCCAGCAGCTTGGAAGGGGGAGGCACCTACAATGAGCAGTTCTTC
>TRBV6-1|14|many|.|TRBJ2-5
CASRGNRLQETQYF
TGTGCCAGCAGAGGCAACAGGCTCCAAGAGACCCAGTACTTC
>TRBV5-1|18|few|TRBD2|TRBJ2-3
CASSSPGLEGASTDTQYF
TGCGCCAGCAGCTCACCGGGACTAGAAGGCGCTAGCACAGATACGCAGTATTTT
>TRBV4-3|19|few|TRBD2|TRBJ2-3
CASSQAIPGLAAFTDTQYF
TGCGCCAGCAGCCAAGCAATCCCGGGACTAGCGGCATTCACAGATACGCAGTATTTT
>TRBV7-9|13|.|.|TRBJ2-7
CASSSFQTFEQYF
TGTGCCAGCAGCTCCTTCCAAACTTTCGAGCAGTACTTC
>TRBV30|13|.|TRBD1|TRBJ1-5
CAWSRDRHEAQHF
TGTGCCTGGAGCCGGGACAGGCACGAGGCCCAGCATTTT
>TRBV24-1|15|.|.|TRBJ2-5
CATSALIGSQETQYF
TGTGCCACCAGTGCCCTAATTGGATCCCAAGAGACCCAGTACTTC
>TRBV19|13|many|TRBD2|TRBJ2-7
CASKGTSTHEQYF
TGTGCCAGTAAAGGGACTAGTACCCACGAGCAGTACTTC
>TRBV12-3/TRBV12-4|16|once|TRBD1|TRBJ2-1
CASSESRGRGIHEQFF
TGTGCCAGCAGTGAATCCAGGGGGCGAGGGATCCATGAGCAGTTCTTC
>TRBV20-1|14|few|TRBD1|TRBJ2-7
CSARTGPVFYEQYF
TGCAGTGCTAGGACAGGGCCCGTTTTCTACGAGCAGTACTTC